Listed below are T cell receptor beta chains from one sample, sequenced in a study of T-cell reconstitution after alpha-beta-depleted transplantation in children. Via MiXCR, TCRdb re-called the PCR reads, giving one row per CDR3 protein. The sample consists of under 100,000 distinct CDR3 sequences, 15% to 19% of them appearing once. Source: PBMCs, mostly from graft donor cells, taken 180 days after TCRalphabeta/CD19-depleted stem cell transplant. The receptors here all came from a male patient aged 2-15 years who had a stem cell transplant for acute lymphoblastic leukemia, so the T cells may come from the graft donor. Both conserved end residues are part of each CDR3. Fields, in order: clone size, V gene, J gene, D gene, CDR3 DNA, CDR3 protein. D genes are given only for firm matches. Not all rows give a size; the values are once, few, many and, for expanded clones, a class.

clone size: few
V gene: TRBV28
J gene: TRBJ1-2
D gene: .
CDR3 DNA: TGTGCCAGCAGTTTACCCCGGGACACCTATGGCTACACCTTC
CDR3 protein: CASSLPRDTYGYTF

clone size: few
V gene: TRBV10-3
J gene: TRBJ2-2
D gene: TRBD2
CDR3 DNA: TGTGCCATCAGTGGACTAGCGTCGAACACCGGGGAGCTGTTTTTT
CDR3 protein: CAISGLASNTGELFF

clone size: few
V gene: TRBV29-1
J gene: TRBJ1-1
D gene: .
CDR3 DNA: TGCAGCGTCGCGACAGTGATTGAAGCTTTCTTT
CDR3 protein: CSVATVIEAFF

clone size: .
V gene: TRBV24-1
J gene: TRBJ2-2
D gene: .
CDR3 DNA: TGTGCCACCCCACAGGAGACGAACACCGGGGAGCTGTTTTTT
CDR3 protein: CATPQETNTGELFF

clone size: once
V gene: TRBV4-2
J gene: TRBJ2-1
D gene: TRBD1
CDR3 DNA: TGTGCCAGCAGCCAAGGCGGGTCAGGGGGCTATGAGCAGTTCTTC
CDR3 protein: CASSQGGSGGYEQFF

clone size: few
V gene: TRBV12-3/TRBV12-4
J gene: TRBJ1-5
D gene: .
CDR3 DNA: TGTGCCAGCAGTCCGGGCTCCATTCTTCAGCCCCAGCATTTT
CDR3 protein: CASSPGSILQPQHF

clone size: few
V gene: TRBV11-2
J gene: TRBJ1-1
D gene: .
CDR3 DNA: TGTGCCAGCAGCTCAGGGTTGGAGGGCACTGAAGCTTTCTTT
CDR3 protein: CASSSGLEGTEAFF

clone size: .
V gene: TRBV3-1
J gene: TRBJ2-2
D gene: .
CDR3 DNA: TGTGCCAGCAACTTCCCCCCGCAGAGGGAAACCGGGGAGCTGTTTTTT
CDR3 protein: CASNFPPQRETGELFF

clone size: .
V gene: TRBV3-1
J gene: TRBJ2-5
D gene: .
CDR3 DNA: TGTGCCAGCAGCCAAGAGGCTTCTAAAGAGACCCAGTACTTC
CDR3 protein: CASSQEASKETQYF

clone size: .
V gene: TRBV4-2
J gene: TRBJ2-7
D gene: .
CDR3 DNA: TGTGCCAGCAGCCCTGGGGAAAAAAGCTCCTACGAGCAGTACTTC
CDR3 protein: CASSPGEKSSYEQYF

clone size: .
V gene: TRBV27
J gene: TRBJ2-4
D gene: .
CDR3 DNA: TGTGCCAGCAGTTTAAGGGTTGCGGGCATTCAGTACTTC
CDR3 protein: CASSLRVAGIQYF

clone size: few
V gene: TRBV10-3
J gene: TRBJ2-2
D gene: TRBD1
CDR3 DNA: TGTGCCATCAGTTCGGGACAGGGGCCGAACACCGGGGAGCTGTTTTTT
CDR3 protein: CAISSGQGPNTGELFF

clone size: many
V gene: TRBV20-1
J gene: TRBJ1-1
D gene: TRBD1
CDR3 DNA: TGCAGTGCTACGGACAGGGGAGGTGGCACTGAAGCTTTCTTT
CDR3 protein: CSATDRGGGTEAFF

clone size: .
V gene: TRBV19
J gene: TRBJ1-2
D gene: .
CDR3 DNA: TGTGCCACCTCGGCGACAGGCTCCTATGGCTACACCTTC
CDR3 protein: CATSATGSYGYTF

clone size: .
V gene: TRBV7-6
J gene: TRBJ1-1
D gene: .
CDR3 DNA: TGTGCCAGCAGCTTACCTCCTGTGGGGGACACTGAAGCTTTCTTT
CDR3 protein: CASSLPPVGDTEAFF

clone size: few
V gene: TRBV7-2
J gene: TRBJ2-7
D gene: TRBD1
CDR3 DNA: TGTGCCAGCAGCCAGACAGGGGGCTCCTACGAGCAGTACTTC
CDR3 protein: CASSQTGGSYEQYF

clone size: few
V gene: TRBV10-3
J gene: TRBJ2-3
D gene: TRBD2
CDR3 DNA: TGTGCCATCAGTGCCGGGGGGATCACAGATACGCAGTATTTT
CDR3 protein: CAISAGGITDTQYF

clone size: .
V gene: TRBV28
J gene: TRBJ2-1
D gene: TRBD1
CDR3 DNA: TGTGCCAGCAGTCGTTATGGCTGGGGACAGGGGGATAACAATGAGCAGTTCTTC
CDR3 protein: CASSRYGWGQGDNNEQFF

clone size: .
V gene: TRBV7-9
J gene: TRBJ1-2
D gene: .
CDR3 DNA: TGTGCCAGCAGCCAAGACTATAACGGCTACACCTTC
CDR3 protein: CASSQDYNGYTF

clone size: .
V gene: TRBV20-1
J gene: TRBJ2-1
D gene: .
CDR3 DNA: TGCAGTGCTAGTGGACGGACCTACAATGAGCAGTTCTTC
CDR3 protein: CSASGRTYNEQFF

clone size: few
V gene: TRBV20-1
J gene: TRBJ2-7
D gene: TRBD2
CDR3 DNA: TGCAGTGCTAGAGTCTCCAGCGGGAGGGACGAGCAGTACTTC
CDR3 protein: CSARVSSGRDEQYF

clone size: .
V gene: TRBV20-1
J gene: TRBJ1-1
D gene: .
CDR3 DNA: TGCAGTGTCAGAACTGGGGCGGGGACTGAAGCTTTCTTT
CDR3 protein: CSVRTGAGTEAFF

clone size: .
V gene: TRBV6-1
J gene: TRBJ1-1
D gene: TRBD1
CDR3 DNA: TGTGCCAGCAGTCAGACAGGGGCCAAGAACACTGAAGCTTTCTTT
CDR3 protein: CASSQTGAKNTEAFF

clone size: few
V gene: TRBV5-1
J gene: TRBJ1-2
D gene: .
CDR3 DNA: TGCGCCAGCAGCTTGGACAGGGAGGTGTTGGATGGCTACACCTTC
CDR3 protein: CASSLDREVLDGYTF

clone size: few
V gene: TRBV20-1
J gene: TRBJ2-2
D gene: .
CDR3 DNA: TGCAGTGCTAGAGTATGGAGTGAGGGGGCGAACACCGGGGAGCTGTTTTTT
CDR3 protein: CSARVWSEGANTGELFF

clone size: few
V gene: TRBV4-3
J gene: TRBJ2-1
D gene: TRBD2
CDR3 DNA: TGCGCCAGCAGCCAGGGACTAGCGATCGGAGAGCAGTTCTTC
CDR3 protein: CASSQGLAIGEQFF

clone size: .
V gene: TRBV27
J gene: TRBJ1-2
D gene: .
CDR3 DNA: TGTGCCAGCACTACCTCGGGGGGCCGGGTCTTCATAGGCTACACCTTC
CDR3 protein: CASTTSGGRVFIGYTF

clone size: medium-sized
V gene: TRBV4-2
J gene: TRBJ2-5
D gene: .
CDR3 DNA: TGTGCCAGCAGCCAAGATGAGACCCAGTACTTC
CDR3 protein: CASSQDETQYF

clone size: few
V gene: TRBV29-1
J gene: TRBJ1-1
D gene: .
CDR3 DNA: TGCAGCGGTATAACCAAAGGCGCTGAAGCTTTCTTT
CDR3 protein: CSGITKGAEAFF

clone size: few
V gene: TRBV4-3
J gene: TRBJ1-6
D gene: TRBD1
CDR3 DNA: TGCGCCAGCAGCCAAGCCCCCCCCAGGGGGCTGAAAAATTCACCCCTCCACTTT
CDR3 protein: CASSQAPPRGLKNSPLHF

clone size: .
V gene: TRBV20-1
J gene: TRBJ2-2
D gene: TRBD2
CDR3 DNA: TGCAGTGCTAGTGCCCCTAGCGGGGGGCTCAGGACCGGGGAGCTGTTTTTT
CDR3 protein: CSASAPSGGLRTGELFF